The subject of this entry is one TCR beta chain. This sample was taken from a study of blood T cell repertoires in COVID-19. Study at large: COVID-19 samples, acute and convalescent, were from the United States, Italy and Spain. From T cells, B-cell-depleted T cells, or PBMCs came the material, which was cDNA or gDNA.

As originally analysed: The authors estimated nucleated cell counts from reference gene primer amplification. Using immunoSEQ multiplex PCR, the repertoire was profiled, and TCRdb retains in-frame clones only, with some absent. That table is the source of V, J and clone size, and D and trimming were worked out from the DNA. The sample lists 150,000 to 200,000 clones, around 90% seen once, with approximately 4.5% in the top ten. This sequence was found in a human donor in a cohort sampled during active COVID-19. Specimen: peripheral blood.

This CDR3 is CASSYRSGTGTDTQYF. The CDR3 DNA reads TGTGCCAGCAGTTACCGATCCGGGACAGGCACAGATACGCAGTATTTT. V is TRBV6-6 and J is TRBJ2-3; the match to TRBD1 covers 7 bases. V trimming: 2 bases; J trimming: 1 base; junction bases outside the gene matches: 6. Per germline, CDR1 MNHNY and CDR2 SVGAGI (reference sequence). The CDR3 has 16 amino acids.